The next 4 T cell receptor beta chains were all read from a single sample in a study of beta chain features in type 1 diabetes (dated by TCRdb to the late 2010s). The library came from the immunoSEQ multiplex PCR assay. The entire amount of isolated RNA was reverse transcribed using the High Capacity cDNA Reverse Transcription Kit, so the sequenced TCRB transcripts were expressed ones. As stored in TCRdb, this immuneACCESS dataset retains in-frame rearrangements with V and J assigned. A fraction of the clones does not appear; measured against another copy, unresolved V genes explain less than half of the discrepancy, and the remainder lacks a known reason. Within this sample are roughly 300,000 clones, with roughly 15% of them counted one time only. 6.7% of the sample belongs to the ten largest clones. The sample comprised central memory CD4+ T cells from blood. All receptors derive from a man aged 30 to 39 in good health.

The rearrangement uses TRBV19 and TRBJ2-2; 9 bases agree with TRBD1. Trimming took 7 bases from V and 2 from J; bases not matched to a gene: 5. Germline CDR1 LNHDA, CDR2 SQIVND (reference sequence). The CDR3 spans 15 residues. For the CDR3, the DNA is TGTGCCAGTATCCGGACAGGGGACAACACCGGGGAGCTGTTTTTT. Residues: CASIRTGDNTGELFF. The full variable domain, in which reference TRBV19 and TRBJ2-2 provide the parts outside the CDR3, is DGGITQSPKYLFRKEGQNVTLSCEQNLNHDAMYWYRQDPGQGLRLIYYSQIVNDFQKGDIAEGYSVSREKKESFPLTVTSAQKNPTAFYLCASIRTGDNTGELFFGEGSRLTVL.

This clone was detected only a few times. The chain is built from TRBV6-1 and TRBJ1-2; possibly TRBD1 for D (6 bases). V was trimmed by 3 bases and J by 7 bases, leaving 12 bases between them. Germline V gene data show CDR1 as MNHNS and CDR2 as SASEGT. The CDR3 contains 13 residues. CDR3 protein: CASSETQGSGYTF. The DNA for the CDR3 is TGTGCCAGCAGTGAGACACAGGGAAGTGGCTACACCTTC.

This clone was recorded a few times. The V and J genes are TRBV30 and TRBJ1-2; D is unclear. In germline, CDR1 is GTSNPN, CDR2 SVGIG (reference sequence). Trimming removed 4 bases from V and 7 bases from J, with 16 bases in between. The CDR3 has 13 residues. CDR3 residues: CAWNTPPQLGYTF. The CDR3 bases are TGTGCCTGGAATACCCCCCCGCAGCTTGGCTACACCTTC.

The rearrangement uses TRBV19 and TRBJ2-5; TRBD2 matches at 8 bases. V trimming: 3 bases; J trimming: 0 bases; junction bases outside the gene matches: 3. CDR3 length: 15 amino acids. From germline, CDR1 is LNHDA and CDR2 SQIVND (reference sequence). CDR3 in DNA: TGTGCCAGTAGTATTGGCGGGGGGTACCAAGAGACCCAGTACTTC. It yields the protein CASSIGGGYQETQYF.